This T cell receptor (beta chain) was sequenced during a study of post-analysis software for immune sequencing data. About the study: Progressive-relapsing, secondary progressive and relapsing-remitting multiple sclerosis were among the disease courses included. Study results and limitations: Included in a set of a few TRBV segments more frequent in patients than controls were TRBV5-6, TRBV5-1 and TRBV20-1.

On this clonotype itself: Its specificity is not known.

TCR beta libraries were prepared from cDNA with unique molecular identifiers. It was from about 0.94 to 9.7 million T cells that some 460,000 cDNA molecules came. TCRdb re-called the PCR reads through MiXCR, storing one row per CDR3 protein. The table has hundreds of thousands of distinct CDR3 sequences, 35% to 45% seen once; the top ten hold about 8%. Germline lookup yields CDR1 SGHRS and CDR2 YFSETQ. V lost 6 bases to trimming and J lost 6 bases, with 21 bases between them. There are 15 residues in the CDR3. The clonotype comes from a girl aged 2 to 9 with multiple sclerosis. The chain uses TRBV5-1 and TRBJ2-5; D possibly corresponds to TRBD2 (6 bases). The specimen sequenced was blood. Written as DNA, the CDR3 is TGCGCCAGCACAAGGGATGGCGGGGCCTTCCAGACCCAGTACTTC. Its protein is CASTRDGGAFQTQYF. Drawing the rest from reference TRBV5-1 and TRBJ2-5, the complete variable domain is KAGVTQTPRYLIKTRGQQVTLSCSPISGHRSVSWYQQTPGQGLQFLFEYFSETQRNKGNFPGRFSGRQFSNSRSEMNVSTLELGDSALYLCASTRDGGAFQTQYFGPGTRLLVL.